This T cell receptor (beta chain) is from a study of T cells in Graves' hyperthyroidism and ophthalmopathy. Recently diagnosed hyperthyroidism of less than 2 months' duration affected patients aged 18 to 65. This clonotype was counted many times. This CDR3 is built from 16 residues. Looked up from germline, CDR1 is SNHLY and CDR2 is FYNNEI. With 7 bases removed from V and 9 bases from J, the gap between germline ends came to 22 bases. Regions amplified from RNA transcripts were the TCR beta CDR3 regions. The HTBI primer set drove a first-round RT-PCR of the TCR CDR3. TCRdb fed the multiplex PCR reads into MiXCR, producing one record per CDR3 protein. The sample lists 550,000 to 650,000 distinct CDR3 sequences, about 14% occurring once.

The chain combines TRBV2 with TRBJ1-6, with no clear D. Sample: blood. This clonotype was sampled from a woman in her twenties or thirties with Graves' hyperthyroidism that later progressed to Graves' ophthalmopathy. DNA for the CDR3: TGTGCCAGCACCACGGGCAGCAAGCCGAATGCTTCACCCCTCCACTTT. It codes for CASTTGSKPNASPLHF. Together with reference TRBV2 and TRBJ1-6, the CDR3 gives the full variable domain: EPEVTQTPSHQVTQMGQEVILRCVPISNHLYFYWYRQILGQKVEFLVSFYNNEISEKSEIFDDQFSVERPDGSNFTLKIRSTKLEDSAMYFCASTTGSKPNASPLHFGNGTRLTVT.